Below are 3 T cell receptor beta chains sequenced from a single sample in a study of T cell responses to AZD1222 COVID-19 vaccine (dated by TCRdb to about 2021). The time point label, as the study defines it: about 28 days (+/-7) after the second vaccine dose. Library preparation was by the immunoSEQ multiplex PCR assay. Imported from immuneACCESS, the table was reduced by TCRdb to in-frame sequences with V and J called. These copies leave out some clones; in studies compared against another copy, an unresolved V gene accounts for under half, and the cause of the remainder is not known. The sample table contains 150,000 to 200,000 clones; only one count was recorded for roughly 92% of them. Clones ranked in the top ten supply 4.5% to 5.5% of the sample. Sequencing was performed on peripheral blood, taken 28 days after the second AZD1222 dose. These receptors originate from an adult who received the AZD1222 COVID-19 vaccine.

V gene TRBV5-1 combines with J gene TRBJ2-3; perhaps TRBD2 as D (5 bases). The germline V gene encodes CDR1 SGHRS and CDR2 YFSETQ. V was trimmed by 4 bases and J by 3 bases, leaving 18 bases between them. This CDR3 has 16 residues. The CDR3 here is CASSPGWEFGTDTQYF. The CDR3 coding sequence is TGCGCCAGCAGCCCCGGGTGGGAGTTTGGAACAGATACGCAGTATTTT.

This clone was detected a few times. V usage is TRBV27 and J usage is TRBJ2-7; D remains ambiguous. The V gene's germline CDR1 is MNHEY and CDR2 SMNVEV (reference sequence). The CDR3 extends over 13 amino acids. V was shortened by 6 bases and J by 4 bases, with 13 bases between the two germline ends. Here the CDR3 DNA reads TGTGCCAGCAGCCGGTCAACCCCTTACGAGCAGTACTTC. Amino acid sequence: CASSRSTPYEQYF.

The chain couples TRBV19 to TRBJ1-2, with a tentative D call TRBD1 (5 bases). This CDR3 spans 15 amino acids. Germline V lookup: CDR1 LNHDA, CDR2 SQIVND (reference sequence). Between the trimmed V and J ends, which lost 3 bases and 1 base, there was a span of 12 bases. The CDR3: CASSIQGGNNYGYTF. The DNA of the CDR3 is TGTGCCAGTAGTATCCAGGGCGGAAATAACTATGGCTACACCTTC.